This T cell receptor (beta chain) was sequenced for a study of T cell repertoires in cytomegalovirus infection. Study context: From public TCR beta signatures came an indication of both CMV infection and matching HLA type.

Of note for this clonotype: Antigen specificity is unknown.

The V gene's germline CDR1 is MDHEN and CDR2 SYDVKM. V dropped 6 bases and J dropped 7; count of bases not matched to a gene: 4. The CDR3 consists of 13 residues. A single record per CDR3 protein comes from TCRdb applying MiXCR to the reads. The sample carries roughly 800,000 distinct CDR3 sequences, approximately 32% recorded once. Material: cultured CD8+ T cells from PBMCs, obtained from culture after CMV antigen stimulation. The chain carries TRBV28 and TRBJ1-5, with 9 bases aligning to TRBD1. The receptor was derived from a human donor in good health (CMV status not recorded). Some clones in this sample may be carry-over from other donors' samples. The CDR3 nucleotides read TGTGCCAGCAGAAGGACAGGGGCCCAGCCCCAGCATTTT. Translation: CASRRTGAQPQHF. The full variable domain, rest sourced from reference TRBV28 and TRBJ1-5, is DVKVTQSSRYLVKRTGEKVFLECVQDMDHENMFWYRQDPGLGLRLIYFSYDVKMKEKGDIPEGYSVSREKKERFSLILESASTNQTSMYLCASRRTGAQPQHFGDGTRLSIL.